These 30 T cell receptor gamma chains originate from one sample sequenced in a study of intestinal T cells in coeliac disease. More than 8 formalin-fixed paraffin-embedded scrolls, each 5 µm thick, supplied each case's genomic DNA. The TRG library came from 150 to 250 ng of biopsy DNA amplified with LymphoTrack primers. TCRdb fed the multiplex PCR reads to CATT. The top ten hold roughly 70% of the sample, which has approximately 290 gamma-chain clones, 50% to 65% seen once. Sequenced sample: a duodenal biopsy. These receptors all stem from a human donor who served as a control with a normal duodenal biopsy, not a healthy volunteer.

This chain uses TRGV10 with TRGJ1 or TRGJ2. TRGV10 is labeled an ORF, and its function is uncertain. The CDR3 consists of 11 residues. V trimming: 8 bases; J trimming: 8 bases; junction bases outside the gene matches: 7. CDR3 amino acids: CAAWDPNKKLF. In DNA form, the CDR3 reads TGTGCTGCGTGGGATCCCAATAAGAAACTCTTT.

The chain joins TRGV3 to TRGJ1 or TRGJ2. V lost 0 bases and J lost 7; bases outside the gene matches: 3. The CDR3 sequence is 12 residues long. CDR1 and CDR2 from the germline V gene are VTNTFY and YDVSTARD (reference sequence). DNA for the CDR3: TGTGCCACCTGGGACAGGCAATATAAGAAACTCTTT. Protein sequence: CATWDRQYKKLF.

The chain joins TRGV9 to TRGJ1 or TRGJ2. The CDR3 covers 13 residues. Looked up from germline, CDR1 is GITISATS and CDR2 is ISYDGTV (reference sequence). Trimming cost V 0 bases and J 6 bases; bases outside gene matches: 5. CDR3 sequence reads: CALWEVRPYKKLF. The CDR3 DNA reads TGTGCCTTGTGGGAGGTGCGCCCTTATAAGAAACTCTTT.

CDR3 protein: CAFYTTGWFKIF. The CDR3 nucleotides are TGTGCCTTTTATACCACTGGTTGGTTCAAGATATTT. The V gene is TRGV9, the J gene TRGJP1. The CDR3 sequence is 12 residues long. V lost 10 bases to trimming and J lost 0 bases; unmatched junction nucleotides: 2. Germline loops: CDR1 GITISATS, CDR2 ISYDGTV (reference sequence).

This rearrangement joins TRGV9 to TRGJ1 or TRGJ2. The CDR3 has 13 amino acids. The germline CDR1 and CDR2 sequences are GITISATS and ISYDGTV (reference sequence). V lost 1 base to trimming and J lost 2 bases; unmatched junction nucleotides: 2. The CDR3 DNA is TGTGCCTTGTGGGAGGTTGATTATTATAAGAAACTCTTT. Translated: CALWEVDYYKKLF.

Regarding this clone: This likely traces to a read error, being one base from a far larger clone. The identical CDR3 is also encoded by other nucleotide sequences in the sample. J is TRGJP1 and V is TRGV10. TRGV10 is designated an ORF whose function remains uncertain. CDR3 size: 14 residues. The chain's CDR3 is CAAWDNTTGWFKIF. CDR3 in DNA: TGTGCTGCGTGGGACAATACCACCGGTTGGTTCAAGATATTT.

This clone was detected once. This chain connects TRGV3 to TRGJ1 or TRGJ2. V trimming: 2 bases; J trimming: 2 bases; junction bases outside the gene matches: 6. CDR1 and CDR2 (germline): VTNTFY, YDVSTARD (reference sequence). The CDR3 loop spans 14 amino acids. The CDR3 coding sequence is TGTGCCACCTGGGACAATTCCTATTATTATAAGAAACTCTTT. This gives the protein CATWDNSYYYKKLF.

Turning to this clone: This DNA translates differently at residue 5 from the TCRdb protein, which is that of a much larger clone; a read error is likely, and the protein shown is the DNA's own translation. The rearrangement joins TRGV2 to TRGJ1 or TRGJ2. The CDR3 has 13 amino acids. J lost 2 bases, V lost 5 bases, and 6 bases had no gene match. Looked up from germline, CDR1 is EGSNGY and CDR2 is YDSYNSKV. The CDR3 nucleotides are TGTGCCACCTGGGGCGGACATTATTATAAGAAACTCTTT. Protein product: CATWGGHYYKKLF.

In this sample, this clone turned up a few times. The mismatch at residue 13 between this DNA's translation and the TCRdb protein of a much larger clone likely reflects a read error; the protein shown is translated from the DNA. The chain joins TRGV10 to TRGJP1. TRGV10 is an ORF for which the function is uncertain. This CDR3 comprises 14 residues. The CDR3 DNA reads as TGTGCTGCGTGGGACAATACCACTGGTTGGTTCAAGACATTT. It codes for CAAWDNTTGWFKTF.

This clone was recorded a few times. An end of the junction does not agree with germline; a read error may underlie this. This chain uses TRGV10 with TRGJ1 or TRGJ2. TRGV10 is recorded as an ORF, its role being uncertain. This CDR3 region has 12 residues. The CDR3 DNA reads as TGTGCTGCGTGGGGGGTTATTATAAAGAAACTCTTT. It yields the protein CAAWGVIIKKLF.

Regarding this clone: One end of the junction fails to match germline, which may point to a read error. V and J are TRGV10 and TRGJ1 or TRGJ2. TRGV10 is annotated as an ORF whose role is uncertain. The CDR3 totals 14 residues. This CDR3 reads CAAWIISGVGKKLF. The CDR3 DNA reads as TGCGCTGCGTGGATTATAAGTGGTGTAGGTAAGAAACTCTTT.

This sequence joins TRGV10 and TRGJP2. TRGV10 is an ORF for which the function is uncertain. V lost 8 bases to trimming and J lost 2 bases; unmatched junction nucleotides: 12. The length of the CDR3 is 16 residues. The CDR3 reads CAAWERRLSSDWIKTF. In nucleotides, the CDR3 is TGTGCTGCGTGGGAGCGCAGATTGAGTAGTGATTGGATCAAGACGTTT.

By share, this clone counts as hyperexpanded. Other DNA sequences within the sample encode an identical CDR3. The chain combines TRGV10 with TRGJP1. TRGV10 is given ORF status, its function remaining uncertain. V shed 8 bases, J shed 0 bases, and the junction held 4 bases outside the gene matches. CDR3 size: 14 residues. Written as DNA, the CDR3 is TGTGCTGCGTGGGACAATACCACTGGTTGGTTCAAGATATTT. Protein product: CAAWDNTTGWFKIF.

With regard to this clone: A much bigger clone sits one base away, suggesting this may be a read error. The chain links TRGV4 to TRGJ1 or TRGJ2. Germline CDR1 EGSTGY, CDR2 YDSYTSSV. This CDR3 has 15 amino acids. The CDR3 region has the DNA TGTGCCGCGTTTATGCCCCCTCGAAATTATTATAAGAAACTCTTC. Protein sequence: CAAFMPPRNYYKKLF.

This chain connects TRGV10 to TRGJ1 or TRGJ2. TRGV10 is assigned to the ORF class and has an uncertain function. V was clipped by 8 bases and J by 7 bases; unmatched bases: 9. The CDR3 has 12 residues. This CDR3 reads CAAWDWWYKKLF. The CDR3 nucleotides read TGTGCTGCGTGGGATTGGTGGTATAAGAAACTCTTT.

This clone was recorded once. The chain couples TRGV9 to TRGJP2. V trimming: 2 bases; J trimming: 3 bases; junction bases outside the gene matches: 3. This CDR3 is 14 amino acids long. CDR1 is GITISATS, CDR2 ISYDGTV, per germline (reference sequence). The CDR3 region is CALWEGRSDWIKTF. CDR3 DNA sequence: TGTGCCTTGTGGGAGGGCCGTAGTGATTGGATCAAGACGTTT.

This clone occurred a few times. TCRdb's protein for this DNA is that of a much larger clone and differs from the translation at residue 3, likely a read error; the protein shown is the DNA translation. CDR3 sequence reads: CAAWDRPYLYYKKLF. The CDR3 region has the DNA TGTGCCGCCTGGGACAGGCCTTACCTTTATTATAAGAAACTCTTT. This sequence joins TRGV5 and TRGJ1 or TRGJ2. Germline V gives CDR1 VINAFY, CDR2 YDVSNSKD. The CDR3 runs to 15 residues.

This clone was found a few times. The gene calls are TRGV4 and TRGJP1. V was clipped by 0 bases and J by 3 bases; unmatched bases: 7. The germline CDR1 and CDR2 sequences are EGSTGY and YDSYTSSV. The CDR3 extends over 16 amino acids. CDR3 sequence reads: CATWDGPIPTGWFKIF. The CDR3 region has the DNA TGTGCCACCTGGGATGGGCCGATACCCACTGGTTGGTTCAAGATATTT.

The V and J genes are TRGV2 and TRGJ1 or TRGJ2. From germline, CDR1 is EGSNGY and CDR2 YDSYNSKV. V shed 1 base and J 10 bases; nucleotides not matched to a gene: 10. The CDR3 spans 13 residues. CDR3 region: CATWDGLIIKKLF. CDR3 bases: TGTGCCACCTGGGACGGACTTATTATAAAGAAACTCTTT.

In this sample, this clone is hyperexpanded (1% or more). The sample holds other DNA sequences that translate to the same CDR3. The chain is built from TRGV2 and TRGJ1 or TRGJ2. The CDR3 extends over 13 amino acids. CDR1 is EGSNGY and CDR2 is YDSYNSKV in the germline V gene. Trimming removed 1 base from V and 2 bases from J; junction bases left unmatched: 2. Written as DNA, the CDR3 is TGTGCCACCTGGGACGGACATTATTATAAGAAACTCTTT. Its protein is CATWDGHYYKKLF.

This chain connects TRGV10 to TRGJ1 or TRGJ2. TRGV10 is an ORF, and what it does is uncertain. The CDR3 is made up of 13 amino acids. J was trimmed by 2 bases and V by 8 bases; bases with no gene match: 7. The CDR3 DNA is TGTGCTGCGTGGGGGTCCGATTATTATAAGAAACTCTTT. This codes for CAAWGSDYYKKLF.

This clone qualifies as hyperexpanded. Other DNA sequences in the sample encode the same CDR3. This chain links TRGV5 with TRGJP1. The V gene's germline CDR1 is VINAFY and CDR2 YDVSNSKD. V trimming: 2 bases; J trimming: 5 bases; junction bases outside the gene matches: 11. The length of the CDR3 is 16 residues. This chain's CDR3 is CATWDNLQGTGWFKIF. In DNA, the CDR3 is TGTGCCACCTGGGACAACCTACAGGGAACTGGTTGGTTCAAGATATTT.

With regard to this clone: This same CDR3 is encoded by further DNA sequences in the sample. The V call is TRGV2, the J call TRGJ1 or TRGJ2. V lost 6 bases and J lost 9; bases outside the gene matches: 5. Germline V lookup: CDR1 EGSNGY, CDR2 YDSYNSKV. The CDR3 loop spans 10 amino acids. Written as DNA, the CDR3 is TGTGCCACCTGGACTGCTAAGAAACTCTTT. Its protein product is CATWTAKKLF.

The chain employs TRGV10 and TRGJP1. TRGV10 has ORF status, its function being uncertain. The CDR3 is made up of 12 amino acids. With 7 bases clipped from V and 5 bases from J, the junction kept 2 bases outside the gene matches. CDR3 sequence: CAAWSTGWFKIF. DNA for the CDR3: TGTGCTGCGTGGTCTACTGGTTGGTTCAAGATATTT.

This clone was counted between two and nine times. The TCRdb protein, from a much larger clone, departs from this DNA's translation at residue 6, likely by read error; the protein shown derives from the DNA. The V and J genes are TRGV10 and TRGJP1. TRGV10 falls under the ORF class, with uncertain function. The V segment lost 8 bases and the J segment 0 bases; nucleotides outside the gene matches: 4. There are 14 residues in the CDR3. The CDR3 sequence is CAAWDDTTGWFKIF. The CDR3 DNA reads TGTGCTGCGTGGGACGATACCACTGGTTGGTTCAAGATATTT.

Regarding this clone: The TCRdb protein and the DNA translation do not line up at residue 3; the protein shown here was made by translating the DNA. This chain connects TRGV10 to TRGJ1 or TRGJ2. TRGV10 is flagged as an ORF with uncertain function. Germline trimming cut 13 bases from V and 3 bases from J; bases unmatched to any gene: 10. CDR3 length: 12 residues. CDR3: CAVVGGYYKKLF. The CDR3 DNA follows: TGTGCTGTCGTGGGGGGTTATTATAAGAAACTCTTT.

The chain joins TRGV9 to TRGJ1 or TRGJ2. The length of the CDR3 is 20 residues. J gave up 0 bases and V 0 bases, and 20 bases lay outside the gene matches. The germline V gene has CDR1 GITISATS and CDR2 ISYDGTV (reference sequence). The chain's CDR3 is CALWEVQSETIPLNYYKKLF. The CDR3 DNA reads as TGTGCCTTGTGGGAGGTGCAATCAGAAACAATCCCACTGAATTATTATAAGAAACTCTTT.

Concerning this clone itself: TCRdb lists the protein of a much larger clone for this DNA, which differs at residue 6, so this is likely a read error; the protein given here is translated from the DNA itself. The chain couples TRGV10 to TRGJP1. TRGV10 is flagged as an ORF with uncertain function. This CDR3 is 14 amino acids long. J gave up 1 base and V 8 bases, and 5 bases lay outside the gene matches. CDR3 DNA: TGTGCTGCGTGGGACAGTACCACTGGTTGGTTCAAGATATTT. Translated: CAAWDSTTGWFKIF.

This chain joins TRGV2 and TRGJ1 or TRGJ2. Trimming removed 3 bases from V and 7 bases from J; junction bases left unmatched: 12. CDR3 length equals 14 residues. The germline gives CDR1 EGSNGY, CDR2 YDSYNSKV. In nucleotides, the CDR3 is TGTGCCACCTGGGACCCCGCCCAATCCTATAAGAAACTCTTT. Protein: CATWDPAQSYKKLF.

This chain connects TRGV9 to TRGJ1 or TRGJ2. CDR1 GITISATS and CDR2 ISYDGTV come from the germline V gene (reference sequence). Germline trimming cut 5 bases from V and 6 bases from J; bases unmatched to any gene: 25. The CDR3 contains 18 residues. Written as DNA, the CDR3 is TGTGCCTTGTGGGTTGGTCTACCTTATCACCGAATTATTTATAAGAAACTCTTT. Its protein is CALWVGLPYHRIIYKKLF.